The sample holds one count of the clone carrying this TCR beta chain. V gave up 5 bases and J gave up 2 bases; unmatched junction bases: 4. The CDR3 runs 15 residues. CDR1 is SNHLY, CDR2 FYNNEI, per germline. This sample stems from a study of technical replicates of blood from a few donors. Libraries were prepared by immunoSEQ multiplex PCR; TCRdb keeps only in-frame clonotypes and omits some of them. In the table there are 40,000 to 65,000 clones, 85% to 90% of which are singletons. Material for sequencing was PBMCs. The receptor was derived from a human donor in good health. Some clones in this sample may be carry-over from other donors' samples. The rearrangement joins TRBV2 to TRBJ2-7, with 12 bases matching TRBD2. The CDR3 sequence: CASSTLAGGTYEQYF. CDR3 DNA sequence: TGTGCCAGCAGTACTCTAGCGGGGGGGACCTACGAGCAGTACTTC.